The sequence of this TCR beta chain was determined in a study of cytomegalovirus exposure and HLA in healthy donors. PCR involved 60 Vbeta and 13 Jbeta primers. The data were produced by immunoSEQ multiplex PCR, yet TCRdb's version contains in-frame clones alone and is incomplete. The sample consists of 150,000 or so clones, around 82% of them appearing once. Deletions cut 3 bases from V and 2 bases from J, with 11 bases between. CDR1 is LNHDA, CDR2 SQIVND, per germline (reference sequence). The CDR3 has 14 amino acids. Healthy bone marrow donors made up the cohort. The source material was PBMCs. The rearrangement uses TRBV19 and TRBJ2-7, with a tentative D call TRBD2 (5 bases). This TCR was sampled from a woman in her 40s in good health and CMV-seropositive. The CDR3 spells CASSMGSGTYEQYF. DNA for the CDR3: TGTGCCAGTAGTATGGGCTCCGGGACCTACGAGCAGTACTTC.